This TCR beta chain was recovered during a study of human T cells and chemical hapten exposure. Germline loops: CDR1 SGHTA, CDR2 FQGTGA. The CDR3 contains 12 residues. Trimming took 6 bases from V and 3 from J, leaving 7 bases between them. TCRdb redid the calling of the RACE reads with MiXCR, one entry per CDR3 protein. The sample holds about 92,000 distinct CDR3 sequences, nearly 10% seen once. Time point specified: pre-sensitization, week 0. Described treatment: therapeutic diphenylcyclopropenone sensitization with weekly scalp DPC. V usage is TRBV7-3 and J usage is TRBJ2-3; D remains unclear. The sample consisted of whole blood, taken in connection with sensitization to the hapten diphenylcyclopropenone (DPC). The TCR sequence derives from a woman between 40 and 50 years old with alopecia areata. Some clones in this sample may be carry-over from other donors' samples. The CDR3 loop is CASSIGTDTQYF. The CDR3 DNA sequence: TGTGCCAGCAGTATAGGTACAGATACGCAGTATTTT. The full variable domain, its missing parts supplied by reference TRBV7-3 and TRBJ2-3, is GAGVSQTPSNKVTEKGKYVELRCDPISGHTALYWYRQSLGQGPEFLIYFQGTGAADDSGLPNDRFFAVRPEGSVSTLKIQRTERGDSAVYLCASSIGTDTQYFGPGTRLTVL.